Below, 20 T cell receptor beta chains from the same sample are listed, as sequenced in a study of cytotoxic CD8 clonotypes in ibrutinib-treated CLL. Some clones are missing from TCRdb's copy, which holds only in-frame ones; the method was immunoSEQ multiplex PCR. Of under 150,000 clones in the sample, 65% to 85% were seen once. The specimen comprised PBMCs, sampled after 36 months of ibrutinib treatment. The receptors originated from a human donor with chronic lymphocytic leukemia.

The chain combines TRBV15 with TRBJ2-1; the D gene is possibly TRBD1 (5 bases). This CDR3 contains 15 residues. V gave up 0 bases and J gave up 10 bases, with 16 bases separating them. Germline V gives CDR1 LNHNV, CDR2 YYDKDF (reference sequence). Written as DNA, the CDR3 is TGTGCCACCAGCAGAGATCAGGGCGGATTTAGCGAGCAGTTCTTC. It specifies CATSRDQGGFSEQFF.

The chain combines TRBV18 with TRBJ1-2, with 7 positions matching TRBD1. Germline lookup yields CDR1 KGHSH and CDR2 LQKENI. V was clipped by 1 base and J by 4 bases; unmatched bases: 15. This CDR3 region has 18 residues. The CDR3 loop is CASSPQELRDRISYGYTF. The CDR3 nucleotides are TGTGCCAGCTCACCACAGGAACTCCGGGACAGAATCAGCTATGGCTACACCTTC.

The V call is TRBV4-1, the J call TRBJ2-1, with TRBD2 matching over 14 bases. With V trimmed by 3 bases and J by 8 bases, 3 bases remained unmatched. Looked up from germline, CDR1 is MGHRA and CDR2 is YSYEKL. The CDR3 extends over 15 amino acids. The CDR3 DNA sequence: TGCGCCAGCAGCCAGCTGGGACTAGCGGGGGATGAGCAGTTCTTC. Translation: CASSQLGLAGDEQFF.

The chain joins TRBV23-1 to TRBJ1-4; 8 bases align to TRBD1. TRBV23-1 is placed among ORFs of uncertain function. The ends lost 8 bases at V and 4 bases at J; junction bases unmatched: 6. The CDR3 extends over 14 amino acids. CDR3 sequence (DNA): TGCGCCAGCTGGGGACAGGCCCTTAATGAAAAACTGTTTTTT. This sequence encodes CASWGQALNEKLFF.

The chain's CDR3 is CAISESLGGQGNTGELFF. The CDR3, as DNA: TGTGCCATCAGTGAGTCCCTGGGGGGACAGGGAAACACCGGGGAGCTGTTTTTT. This chain joins TRBV10-3 and TRBJ2-2; 9 positions agree with TRBD1. This CDR3 contains 18 residues. Germline loops: CDR1 ENHRY, CDR2 SYGVKD. The V and J ends lost 0 bases and 2 bases, in that order; junction bases with no gene match: 7.

In nucleotides, the CDR3 is TGTGCCAGCAGCTTAGGTATAGCGGGAGACACAGATACGCAGTATTTT. Its protein is CASSLGIAGDTDTQYF. The V call is TRBV11-3, the J call TRBJ2-3; 9 bases are a match to TRBD2. Germline values: CDR1 SGHNT, CDR2 YENEEA. The CDR3 consists of 16 residues. V lost 1 base and J lost 2; bases outside the gene matches: 4.

This chain links TRBV30 with TRBJ1-1, with D hard to call. The ends were cut back, 0 bases at V and 3 bases at J, with 17 bases in the middle. Germline V gives CDR1 GTSNPN, CDR2 SVGIG (reference sequence). The CDR3 is 16 amino acids. The CDR3 loop is CAWSVQQFWSDTEAFF. The CDR3 region has the DNA TGTGCCTGGAGTGTTCAGCAATTTTGGTCGGACACTGAAGCTTTCTTT.

The chain recombines TRBV20-1 with TRBJ2-3, with D unresolved. This CDR3 contains 10 residues. Looked up from germline, CDR1 is DFQATT and CDR2 is SNEGSKA (reference sequence). The V and J ends lost 5 bases and 8 bases respectively, with 8 bases between them. CDR3 loop: CSASLSTQYF. CDR3 DNA sequence: TGCAGTGCTTCCCTAAGTACGCAGTATTTT.

This chain joins TRBV13 and TRBJ2-2; D unresolved. Between the trimmed V and J ends, which lost 2 bases and 5 bases, there was a span of 21 bases. The CDR3 is 18 amino acids. Germline loops: CDR1 PRHDT, CDR2 FYEKMQ (reference sequence). CDR3 coding DNA: TGTGCCAGCAGCTTACCAACCTATCGGACGGTTTCGACCGGGGAGCTGTTTTTT. Protein: CASSLPTYRTVSTGELFF.

The CDR3 nucleotides read TGTGCCAGCAGCCAAGTAGGGGGGGACAGAGCGTATGGCTACACCTTC. As protein: CASSQVGGDRAYGYTF. The chain employs TRBV4-2 and TRBJ1-2; 7 bases agree with TRBD1. This CDR3 contains 16 residues. V shed 1 base, J shed 5 bases, and the junction held 10 bases outside the gene matches. The germline gives CDR1 LGHNA, CDR2 YNFKEQ.

With regard to this clone: In the same sample, other DNA sequences code for this CDR3. V and J are TRBV5-1 and TRBJ2-1; the match to TRBD2 covers 16 bases. Germline V gene lookup returns CDR1 SGHRS and CDR2 YFSETQ. V lost 4 bases and J lost 7; bases outside the gene matches: 2. CDR3 length: 15 amino acids. The CDR3: CASSPGLAGGNEQFF. CDR3 coding DNA: TGCGCCAGCAGCCCGGGACTAGCGGGGGGGAATGAGCAGTTCTTC.

This chain's CDR3 is CASRPTGGFYEQYF. The CDR3 DNA reads as TGTGCCAGCAGACCGACAGGGGGCTTTTACGAGCAGTACTTC. This sequence joins TRBV6-5 and TRBJ2-7; 10 bases align to TRBD1. Trimming at V came to 6 bases and at J to 4 bases, leaving 6 bases not matched to a gene. This CDR3 contains 14 residues. Germline loops: CDR1 MNHEY, CDR2 SVGAGI.

The rearrangement joins TRBV5-1 to TRBJ2-5; D is unclear. V shed 4 bases and J shed 2 bases, with 6 bases lying between them. Per germline, CDR1 SGHRS and CDR2 YFSETQ. The CDR3 is 12 amino acids. The CDR3 nucleotides read TGCGCCAGCAGCCGGTGGCAAGAGACCCAGTACTTC. Translation: CASSRWQETQYF.

The gene calls are TRBV18 and TRBJ1-5, with a possible D match to TRBD1 (6 bases). The germline V and J ends were trimmed by 0 bases and 1 base, with 10 bases remaining between them. CDR3 length equals 16 residues. Germline V gene lookup returns CDR1 KGHSH and CDR2 LQKENI. CDR3: CASSPPGQGSNQPQHF. The CDR3, as DNA: TGTGCCAGCTCACCACCGGGTCAGGGGAGCAATCAGCCCCAGCATTTT.

V usage is TRBV6-5 and J usage is TRBJ2-7, with D perhaps assigned TRBD1 or TRBD2 (5 bases each). Germline V lookup: CDR1 MNHEY, CDR2 SVGAGI. CDR3 length equals 15 residues. Trimming took off 0 bases at V and 4 bases at J, with 13 bases between the two ends. The CDR3 reads CASSYSSGGGYEQYF. The DNA of the CDR3 is TGTGCCAGCAGTTACTCGAGTGGTGGGGGTTACGAGCAGTACTTC.

The chain couples TRBV19 to TRBJ1-5; 10 bases map to TRBD1. J lost 4 bases, V lost 5 bases, and 8 bases had no gene match. The CDR3 runs to 16 residues. Looked up from germline, CDR1 is LNHDA and CDR2 is SQIVND (reference sequence). The DNA of the CDR3 is TGTGCCAGTAGTTTCTGGGACAGGGGACGGAATCAGCCCCAGCATTTT. Its translation: CASSFWDRGRNQPQHF. Variable domain in full (rest from reference TRBV19 and TRBJ1-5): DGGITQSPKYLFRKEGQNVTLSCEQNLNHDAMYWYRQDPGQGLRLIYYSQIVNDFQKGDIAEGYSVSREKKESFPLTVTSAQKNPTAFYLCASSFWDRGRNQPQHFGDGTRLSIL.

The V and J genes are TRBV14 and TRBJ1-2, with D possibly being TRBD1 (5 bases). Germline V gene sequence: CDR1 SGHDN, CDR2 FVKESK. Trimming shortened V by 1 base and J by 8 bases, and 8 bases separated the two germline ends. There are 12 residues in the CDR3. CDR3 bases: TGTGCCAGCAGCCAAGGGAAGGGGGGCTACACCTTC. It is translated as CASSQGKGGYTF.

The CDR3 region has the DNA TGTGCCAGCAGCTTAGTGCTTAATGAAAAACTGTTTTTT. It encodes CASSLVLNEKLFF. J is TRBJ1-4 and V is TRBV7-8; D uncertain. Germline values: CDR1 SGHVS, CDR2 FQNEAQ. V was trimmed by 1 base and J by 4 bases, leaving 4 bases between them. CDR3 length: 13 residues.

The V and J genes are TRBV7-8 and TRBJ2-3, with 8 bases lining up with TRBD2. The CDR3 is 15 residues long. V lost 5 bases to trimming and J lost 4 bases; unmatched junction nucleotides: 8. Germline V gives CDR1 SGHVS, CDR2 FQNEAQ. CDR3 in DNA: TGTGCCAGCAGCCCCGGGAGGGGCTTTGCAGATACGCAGTATTTT. Residues: CASSPGRGFADTQYF.

This CDR3 reads CASSSATRANYGYTF. CDR3 DNA sequence: TGTGCCAGCAGCTCCGCTACTAGAGCTAACTATGGCTACACCTTC. The J gene is TRBJ1-2, the V gene TRBV7-2; D not certain. CDR1 and CDR2 (germline): SGHTA, FQGNSA. Trimming removed 4 bases at V and 0 bases at J, with 12 bases between. This CDR3 comprises 15 residues.